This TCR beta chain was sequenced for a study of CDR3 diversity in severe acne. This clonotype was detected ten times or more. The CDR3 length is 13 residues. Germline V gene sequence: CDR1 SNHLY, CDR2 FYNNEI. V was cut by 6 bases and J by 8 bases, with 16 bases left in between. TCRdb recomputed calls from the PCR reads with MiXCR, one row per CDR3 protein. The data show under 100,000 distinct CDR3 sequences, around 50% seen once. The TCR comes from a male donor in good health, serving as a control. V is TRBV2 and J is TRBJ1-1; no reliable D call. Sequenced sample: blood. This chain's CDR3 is CASRGGIVREAFF. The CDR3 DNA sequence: TGTGCCAGCAGGGGAGGAATTGTCAGGGAAGCTTTCTTT.